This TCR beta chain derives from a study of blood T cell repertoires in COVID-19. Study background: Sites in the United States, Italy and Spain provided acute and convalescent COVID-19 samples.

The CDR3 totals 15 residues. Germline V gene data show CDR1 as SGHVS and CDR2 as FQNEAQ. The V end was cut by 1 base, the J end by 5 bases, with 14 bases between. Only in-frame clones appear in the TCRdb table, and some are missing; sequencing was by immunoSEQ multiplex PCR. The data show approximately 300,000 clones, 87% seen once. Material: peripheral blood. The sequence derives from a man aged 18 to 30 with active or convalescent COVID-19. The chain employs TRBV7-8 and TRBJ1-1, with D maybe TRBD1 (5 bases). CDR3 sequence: CASSLGGRAGTEAFF. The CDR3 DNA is TGTGCCAGCAGCTTAGGGGGACGGGCGGGGACTGAAGCTTTCTTT.